This T cell receptor (beta chain) was recovered during a study of T cells in Graves' hyperthyroidism and ophthalmopathy. Diagnoses were made from clinical symptoms, serum measures (thyroxine and TRAb), thyroid ultrasound and orbital computed tomography. The CDR3 runs 12 residues. V was shortened by 1 base and J by 8 bases, with 6 bases between the two germline ends. Authors of the study amplified TCR beta CDR3 regions from RNA transcripts. A first-round RT-PCR of the TCR CDR3 used the HTBI primer set. TCRdb reprocessed the multiplex PCR reads via MiXCR and lists one record per CDR3 protein. The sample includes more than 300,000 distinct CDR3 sequences, around 14% of them seen just once. This clonotype was observed many times.

Sequencing was carried out using blood. This receptor was taken from a woman aged 55-70 years with Graves' hyperthyroidism. The chain uses TRBV12-3 or TRBV12-4 and TRBJ2-1; no reliable D call. This CDR3 is CASSLGSYEQFF. In DNA form, the CDR3 reads TGTGCCAGCAGTTTAGGTAGCTATGAGCAGTTCTTC.